One and the same sample provided the 32 T cell receptor beta chains below, sequenced in a study of beta chain features in type 1 diabetes. The sequenced template was cDNA made from the entire isolated RNA. Generated by immunoSEQ multiplex PCR, the TCRdb table keeps only in-frame clones and is missing some. The sample yields fewer than 550,000 clones, roughly 11% seen once. The sample taken for sequencing was naive CD4+ T cells from blood. The receptors shown here come from a woman between 18 and 30 years old in good health.

V usage is TRBV9 and J usage is TRBJ2-4, with TRBD1 as a possible D gene (5 bases). The V end lost 0 bases, the J end lost 8 bases, and 18 bases lay between the germline ends. From germline, CDR1 is SGDLS and CDR2 YYNGEE. The CDR3 runs to 16 residues. The CDR3, as DNA: TGTGCCAGCAGCGTAGAGCAGGGTCGTCAAACGGACATTCAGTACTTC. As protein: CASSVEQGRQTDIQYF.

This chain uses TRBV18 with TRBJ2-1; D might be TRBD1 or TRBD2, each matching 5 bases. The V gene lost 3 bases and the J gene lost 6 bases, with 15 bases spanning the gap. This CDR3 is built from 15 residues. The germline V gene has CDR1 KGHSH and CDR2 LQKENI. CDR3 residues: CASSPSGTGLNEQFF. The CDR3 region has the DNA TGTGCCAGCTCACCTTCCGGGACCGGCCTCAATGAGCAGTTCTTC.

This chain uses TRBV7-3 with TRBJ2-1; 8 bases agree with TRBD2. The CDR3 consists of 16 residues. CDR1 and CDR2 (germline): SGHTA, FQGTGA. After removal of 3 bases from V and 3 bases from J, the junction contained 7 bases not matched to a gene. The chain's CDR3 is CASSLKAGAGYNEQFF. The CDR3 nucleotides are TGTGCCAGCAGCTTGAAAGCGGGGGCCGGCTACAATGAGCAGTTCTTC.

This clone has just a few counts. This rearrangement joins TRBV4-3 to TRBJ2-1; 9 bases map to TRBD2. The CDR3 totals 17 residues. Germline CDR1 and CDR2: LGHNA and YSLEER. V lost 5 bases to trimming and J lost 10 bases; unmatched junction nucleotides: 18. CDR3 sequence reads: CASSLRGPGTSQQEQFF. The CDR3 DNA reads TGCGCCAGCAGCTTGAGGGGGCCCGGGACTAGCCAACAAGAGCAGTTCTTC.

This clone has only one observation. The V gene is TRBV19, the J gene TRBJ2-5; D is possibly TRBD1 or TRBD2 (5 bases each). The CDR3 is made up of 15 amino acids. CDR1 is LNHDA and CDR2 is SQIVND in the germline V gene (reference sequence). V was shortened by 3 bases and J by 7 bases, with 18 bases between the two germline ends. The CDR3 loop reads CASSMRGTAFGTQYF. DNA of the CDR3: TGTGCCAGTAGTATGCGAGGGACCGCCTTCGGGACCCAGTACTTC.

This clone was detected only a few times. The J gene is TRBJ1-2, the V gene TRBV6-5; D is unclear. The germline V gene encodes CDR1 MNHEY and CDR2 SVGAGI. V lost 5 bases and J lost 8, with 18 bases in between. This CDR3 has 14 residues. For the CDR3, the DNA is TGTGCCAGCAGTCCCTATAGGCAGCTCAAAGGCTACACCTTC. This codes for CASSPYRQLKGYTF.

The chain links TRBV29-1 to TRBJ1-4; the D gene is possibly TRBD1 (5 bases). The V gene lost 4 bases and the J gene lost 8 bases, with 14 bases spanning the gap. Germline V gene lookup returns CDR1 SQVTM and CDR2 ANQGSEA. This CDR3 contains 13 residues. CDR3 region: CSVAGQGGEKLFF. The CDR3 nucleotides read TGCAGCGTTGCTGGGCAGGGAGGGGAAAAACTGTTTTTT. The full variable domain, its missing parts supplied by reference TRBV29-1 and TRBJ1-4, is SAVISQKPSRDICQRGTSLTIQCQVDSQVTMMFWYRQQPGQSLTLIATANQGSEATYESGFVIDKFPISRPNLTFSTLTVSNMSPEDSSIYLCSVAGQGGEKLFFGSGTQLSVL.

In its sample, this clone was seen a few times. In the same sample, other DNA sequences code for this CDR3. The chain carries TRBV7-9 and TRBJ2-5; tentative D call: TRBD1 (6 bases). The CDR3 runs to 14 residues. V was cut by 5 bases and J by 2 bases, with 12 bases left in between. Germline V gene lookup returns CDR1 SEHNR and CDR2 FQNEAQ (reference sequence). CDR3 protein: CASSLRTAQETQYF. CDR3 coding DNA: TGTGCCAGCAGCCTTCGGACAGCTCAAGAGACCCAGTACTTC.

This clone was counted only a few times. The rearrangement links TRBV9 to TRBJ1-2, with D uncertain. CDR1 SGDLS and CDR2 YYNGEE come from the germline V gene. V shed 0 bases and J shed 0 bases, with 6 bases lying between them. This CDR3 is built from 14 residues. CDR3 bases: TGTGCCAGCAGCGTAGGACCAACTAACTATGGCTACACCTTC. Residues: CASSVGPTNYGYTF.

J is TRBJ2-5 and V is TRBV27, with D hard to call. Germline CDR1 is MNHEY and CDR2 is SMNVEV (reference sequence). The V and J ends lost 2 bases and 12 bases respectively, with 10 bases between them. The CDR3 loop spans 11 amino acids. The CDR3 reads CASSLDFREYF. The CDR3 region has the DNA TGTGCCAGCAGTTTAGACTTTCGGGAGTACTTC.

The rearrangement joins TRBV30 to TRBJ2-3, with D perhaps TRBD2 (6 bases). The CDR3 has 16 residues. The ends were cut back, 0 bases at V and 0 bases at J, with 13 bases in the middle. Germline V gene data show CDR1 as GTSNPN and CDR2 as SVGIG (reference sequence). CDR3 loop: CAWSVVGGSSTDTQYF. The CDR3 DNA follows: TGTGCCTGGAGTGTAGTGGGGGGTTCAAGCACAGATACGCAGTATTTT.

This clone was seen only a few times. This chain links TRBV7-2 with TRBJ1-3; D remains ambiguous. Trimming pared 1 base from V and 3 bases from J, leaving 1 base between. The CDR3 totals 12 residues. Germline V gene data show CDR1 as SGHTA and CDR2 as FQGNSA. CDR3 nucleotide sequence: TGTGCCAGCAGCTTAGATGGAAACACCATATATTTT. Its translation: CASSLDGNTIYF.

This clone came up a few times. The chain has TRBV4-1 and TRBJ1-4; weak D call: TRBD1 (6 bases). The CDR3 covers 15 residues. Germline V gene data show CDR1 as MGHRA and CDR2 as YSYEKL. V was cut by 0 bases and J by 5 bases, with 10 bases left in between. CDR3 amino acids: CASSQETGQNEKLFF. For the CDR3, the DNA is TGCGCCAGCAGCCAAGAGACAGGCCAGAATGAAAAACTGTTTTTT.

V gene TRBV7-9 combines with J gene TRBJ1-2, with 7 positions matching TRBD1. The V and J ends lost 4 bases and 3 bases, in that order; junction bases with no gene match: 2. The germline CDR1 and CDR2 sequences are SEHNR and FQNEAQ (reference sequence). The CDR3 spans 13 residues. The CDR3 reads CASSWDSHYGYTF. The CDR3 DNA sequence: TGTGCCAGCAGCTGGGACAGCCACTATGGCTACACCTTC. Combining the CDR3 with reference TRBV7-9 and TRBJ1-2 gives the whole variable domain DTGVSQNPRHKITKRGQNVTFRCDPISEHNRLYWYRQTLGQGPEFLTYFQNEAQLEKSRLLSDRFSAERPKGSFSTLEIQRTEQGDSAMYLCASSWDSHYGYTFGSGTRLTVV.

This clone was seen a handful of times. The chain uses TRBV25-1 and TRBJ1-2; possibly TRBD1 for D (5 bases). Germline V gene data show CDR1 as MGHDK and CDR2 as SYGVNS. Trimming took 2 bases from V and 6 from J, leaving 10 bases between them. The length of the CDR3 is 13 residues. The DNA for the CDR3 is TGTGCCAGCAGTGAAGCCGGGGCGCATGGCTACACCTTC. Translating it yields CASSEAGAHGYTF.

A few counts support this clone. DNA for the CDR3: TGTGCCAGCAGCTTCGGGTCCGCGAACAAGTACACAGATACGCAGTATTTT. It specifies CASSFGSANKYTDTQYF. The V call is TRBV7-9, the J call TRBJ2-3; no firm D call. The CDR3 consists of 17 residues. The V end was cut by 3 bases, the J end by 2 bases, with 18 bases between. Germline lookup yields CDR1 SEHNR and CDR2 FQNEAQ (reference sequence).

The chain employs TRBV18 and TRBJ1-2; 12 bases match TRBD1. CDR1 and CDR2 (germline): KGHSH, LQKENI. V trimming: 1 base; J trimming: 8 bases; junction bases outside the gene matches: 11. The CDR3 covers 17 residues. CDR3 nucleotide sequence: TGTGCCAGCTCACCACTTGGGACAGGGGGCCGGGCTGGAGGCTACACCTTC. Protein: CASSPLGTGGRAGGYTF.

The rearrangement joins TRBV19 to TRBJ2-4; D remains unclear. CDR3 length equals 15 residues. The V end was cut by 3 bases, the J end by 1 base, with 10 bases between. Germline V gives CDR1 LNHDA, CDR2 SQIVND (reference sequence). The CDR3 is CASSMGSTAKNIQYF. The CDR3, as DNA: TGTGCCAGTAGTATGGGCTCTACGGCCAAAAACATTCAGTACTTC. The whole variable domain, remainder taken from reference TRBV19 and TRBJ2-4, is DGGITQSPKYLFRKEGQNVTLSCEQNLNHDAMYWYRQDPGQGLRLIYYSQIVNDFQKGDIAEGYSVSREKKESFPLTVTSAQKNPTAFYLCASSMGSTAKNIQYFGAGTRLSVL.

The rearrangement uses TRBV2 and TRBJ2-7; TRBD1 matches at 9 bases. Germline V gene lookup returns CDR1 SNHLY and CDR2 FYNNEI. The CDR3 covers 15 residues. V shed 6 bases and J 3 bases; nucleotides not matched to a gene: 9. The CDR3: CASRRLGQGFYEQYF. For the CDR3, the DNA is TGTGCCAGCAGAAGGCTGGGACAGGGATTCTACGAGCAGTACTTC.

This clone was counted many times. The V and J genes are TRBV21-1 and TRBJ2-1; the table's D call, TRBD1, has no DNA check behind it. TRBV21-1 is described as a pseudogene. This CDR3 has 13 amino acids. The CDR3 DNA reads as TGTGCCAGCAGCATCGGACAGTACAATGAGCAGTTCTTC. As protein: CASSIGQYNEQFF.

This clone was detected a few times. This chain links TRBV5-1 with TRBJ2-3, with D tentatively TRBD1 (6 bases). Germline CDR1 reads SGHRS; CDR2 reads YFSETQ. The CDR3 length is 17 residues. V was shortened by 1 base and J by 1 base, with 16 bases between the two germline ends. The CDR3 is CASSLPQGDPGTDTQYF. In DNA, the CDR3 is TGCGCCAGCAGCTTGCCACAGGGCGATCCTGGCACAGATACGCAGTATTTT.

The genes are TRBV6-4 and TRBJ2-5; D may match TRBD1 or TRBD2 (5 bases each). The ends were cut back, 0 bases at V and 2 bases at J, with 19 bases in the middle. The CDR3 has 18 residues. Germline V CDR1 and CDR2: MRHNA, SNTAGT. CDR3 in DNA: TGTGCCAGCAGTGACTCGAGGGAGAAGGGGAACCCTCAAGAGACCCAGTACTTC. This gives the protein CASSDSREKGNPQETQYF.

The chain uses TRBV15 and TRBJ1-1, with a possible D match to TRBD1 (6 bases). The CDR3 consists of 14 residues. V lost 5 bases to trimming and J lost 5 bases, with 15 bases between them. The germline V gene encodes CDR1 LNHNV and CDR2 YYDKDF (reference sequence). This chain's CDR3 is CATSRTWTETEAFF. For the CDR3, the DNA is TGTGCCACCAGCCGGACCTGGACAGAAACTGAAGCTTTCTTT.

This clone was seen a few times. The chain couples TRBV2 to TRBJ2-1; TRBD1 might be the D (5 bases). This CDR3 region has 14 residues. The V gene lost 7 bases and the J gene lost 0 bases, with 10 bases spanning the gap. Germline loops: CDR1 SNHLY, CDR2 FYNNEI. In nucleotides, the CDR3 is TGTGCCAGCATGGCTGGGGCCTCCTACAATGAGCAGTTCTTC. This codes for CASMAGASYNEQFF. The whole variable domain, remainder taken from reference TRBV2 and TRBJ2-1, is EPEVTQTPSHQVTQMGQEVILRCVPISNHLYFYWYRQILGQKVEFLVSFYNNEISEKSEIFDDQFSVERPDGSNFTLKIRSTKLEDSAMYFCASMAGASYNEQFFGPGTRLTVL.

This clone was seen only a few times. The chain is built from TRBV5-4 and TRBJ2-4; D uncertain. Between the trimmed V and J ends, which lost 3 bases and 7 bases, there was a span of 8 bases. This CDR3 comprises 12 residues. In germline, CDR1 is SGHNT, CDR2 YYREEE (reference sequence). The CDR3 spells CASSSLDNIQYF. The CDR3, as DNA: TGTGCCAGCAGCTCTCTCGATAACATTCAGTACTTC.

This clone has a handful of counts. This chain joins TRBV7-3 and TRBJ1-1, with D tentatively TRBD1 (5 bases). The CDR3 contains 12 residues. Germline CDR1 SGHTA, CDR2 FQGTGA. Deletions cut 4 bases from V and 6 bases from J, with 9 bases between. The CDR3 bases are TGTGCCAGCAGCTCCAGGGTATCTGAAGCTTTCTTT. It yields the protein CASSSRVSEAFF.

The chain is built from TRBV7-2 and TRBJ1-2, with TRBD1 as a possible D gene (5 bases). CDR1 and CDR2 (germline): SGHTA, FQGNSA. The ends were cut back, 5 bases at V and 3 bases at J, with 10 bases in the middle. The CDR3 contains 13 residues. The DNA of the CDR3 is TGTGCCAGCAGCCACGACAGCTACTATGGCTACACCTTC. Amino acids: CASSHDSYYGYTF.

This clone was counted a single time. This chain uses TRBV4-1 with TRBJ2-1; the D gene is possibly TRBD2 (7 bases). Germline values: CDR1 MGHRA, CDR2 YSYEKL. Trimming left V 2 bases short and J 7 bases short, with 24 bases between. This CDR3 is built from 18 residues. CDR3 nucleotide sequence: TGCGCCAGCAGCCAAACTTGGGCGTCGTTGGGGGGGGCAAATGAGCAGTTCTTC. Protein sequence: CASSQTWASLGGANEQFF.

The chain combines TRBV9 with TRBJ1-2; 8 positions agree with TRBD1. The V gene end was trimmed by 4 bases and the J gene end by 0 bases; junction bases not matched to a gene: 8. Per the germline V gene, CDR1 is SGDLS and CDR2 is YYNGEE. The CDR3 extends over 16 amino acids. The CDR3 sequence is CASSPGTGEANYGYTF. The CDR3 DNA reads as TGTGCCAGCAGCCCTGGGACAGGCGAAGCTAACTATGGCTACACCTTC.

This clone showed up just a few times. J is TRBJ1-1 and V is TRBV29-1; tentatively, D is TRBD1 (6 bases). The CDR3 length is 13 residues. Trimming removed 7 bases from V and 0 bases from J, with 12 bases in between. Germline V gene sequence: CDR1 SQVTM, CDR2 ANQGSEA. Written as DNA, the CDR3 is TGCAGCGCTCTACAGGGATTGAACACTGAAGCTTTCTTT. It translates to CSALQGLNTEAFF.

A word on this clone: The sample holds other DNA sequences that translate to the same CDR3. The chain joins TRBV7-2 to TRBJ2-1; D ambiguous. V dropped 3 bases and J dropped 7 bases, with 4 bases sitting between them. Germline CDR1 SGHTA, CDR2 FQGNSA. The CDR3 runs 11 residues. The DNA for the CDR3 is TGTGCCAGCAGCTTCCTTAATGAGCAGTTCTTC. Its protein product is CASSFLNEQFF.

This clone was seen more than once but under ten times. The same CDR3 also results from other DNA sequences found in this sample. V gene TRBV7-9 combines with J gene TRBJ2-5, with no clear D. V dropped 0 bases and J dropped 4 bases, with 6 bases sitting between them. Germline V CDR1 and CDR2: SEHNR, FQNEAQ (reference sequence). The CDR3 is 13 residues long. This CDR3 reads CASSLASVETQYF. The DNA for the CDR3 is TGTGCCAGCAGCTTAGCGTCCGTAGAGACCCAGTACTTC. Drawing the rest from reference TRBV7-9 and TRBJ2-5, the complete variable domain is DTGVSQNPRHKITKRGQNVTFRCDPISEHNRLYWYRQTLGQGPEFLTYFQNEAQLEKSRLLSDRFSAERPKGSFSTLEIQRTEQGDSAMYLCASSLASVETQYFGPGTRLLVL.